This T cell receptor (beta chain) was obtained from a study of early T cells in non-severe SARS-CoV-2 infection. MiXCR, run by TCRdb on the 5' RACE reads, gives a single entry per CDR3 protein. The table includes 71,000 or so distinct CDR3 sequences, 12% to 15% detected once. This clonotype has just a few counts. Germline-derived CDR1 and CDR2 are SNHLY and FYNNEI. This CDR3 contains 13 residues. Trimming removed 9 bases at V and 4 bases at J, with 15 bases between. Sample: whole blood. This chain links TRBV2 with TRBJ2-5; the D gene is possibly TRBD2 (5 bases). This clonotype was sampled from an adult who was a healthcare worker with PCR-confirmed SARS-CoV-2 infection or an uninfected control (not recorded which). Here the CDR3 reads CARNTAGVETQYF. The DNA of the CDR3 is TGTGCCAGGAATACCGCCGGGGTAGAGACCCAGTACTTC.